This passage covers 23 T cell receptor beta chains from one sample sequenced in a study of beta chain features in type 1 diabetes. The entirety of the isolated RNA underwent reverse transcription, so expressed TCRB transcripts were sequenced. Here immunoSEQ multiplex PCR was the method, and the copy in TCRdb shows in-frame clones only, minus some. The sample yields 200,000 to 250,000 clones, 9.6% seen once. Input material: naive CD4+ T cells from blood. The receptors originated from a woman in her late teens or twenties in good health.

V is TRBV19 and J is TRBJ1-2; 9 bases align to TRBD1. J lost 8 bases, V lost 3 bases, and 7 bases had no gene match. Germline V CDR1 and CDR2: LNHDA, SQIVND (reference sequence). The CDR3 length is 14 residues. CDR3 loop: CASSIFGTGRGYTF. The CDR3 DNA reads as TGTGCCAGTAGTATCTTCGGGACAGGGCGAGGCTACACCTTC.

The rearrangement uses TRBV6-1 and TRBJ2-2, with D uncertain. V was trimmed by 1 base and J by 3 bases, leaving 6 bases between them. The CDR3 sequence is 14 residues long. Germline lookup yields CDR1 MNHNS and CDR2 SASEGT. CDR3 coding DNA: TGTGCCAGCAGTGAAGGGCAGGACACCGGGGAGCTGTTTTTT. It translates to CASSEGQDTGELFF.

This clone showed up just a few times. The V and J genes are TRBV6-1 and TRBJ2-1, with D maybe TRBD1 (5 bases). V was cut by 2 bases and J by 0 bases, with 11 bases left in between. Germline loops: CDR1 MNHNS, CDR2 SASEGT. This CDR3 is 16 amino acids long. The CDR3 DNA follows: TGTGCCAGCAGTGAACAGGGAATAGGCTCCTACAATGAGCAGTTCTTC. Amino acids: CASSEQGIGSYNEQFF.

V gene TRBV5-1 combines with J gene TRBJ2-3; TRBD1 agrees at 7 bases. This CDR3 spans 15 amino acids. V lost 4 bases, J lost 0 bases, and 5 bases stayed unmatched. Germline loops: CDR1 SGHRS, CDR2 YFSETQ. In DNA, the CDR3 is TGCGCCAGCAGCCCTAGGGACAGTAGCACAGATACGCAGTATTTT. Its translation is CASSPRDSSTDTQYF.

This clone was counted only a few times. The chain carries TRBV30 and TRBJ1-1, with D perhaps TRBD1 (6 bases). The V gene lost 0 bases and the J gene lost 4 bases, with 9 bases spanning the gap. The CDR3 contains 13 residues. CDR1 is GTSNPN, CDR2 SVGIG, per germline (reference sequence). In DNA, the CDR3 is TGTGCCTGGAGTGTGTCAGGGGTCACTGAAGCTTTCTTT. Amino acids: CAWSVSGVTEAFF.

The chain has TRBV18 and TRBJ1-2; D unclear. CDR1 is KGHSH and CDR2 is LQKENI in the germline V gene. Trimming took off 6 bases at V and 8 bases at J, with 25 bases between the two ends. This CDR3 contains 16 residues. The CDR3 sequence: CASSLEAGRSTDGYTF. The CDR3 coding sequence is TGTGCCAGCTCGCTTGAAGCGGGCAGGAGTACCGACGGCTACACCTTC.

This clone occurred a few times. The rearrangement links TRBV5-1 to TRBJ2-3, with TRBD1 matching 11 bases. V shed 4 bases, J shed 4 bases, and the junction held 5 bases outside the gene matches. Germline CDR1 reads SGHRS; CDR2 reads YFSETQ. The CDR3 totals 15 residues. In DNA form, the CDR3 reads TGCGCCAGCAGCAGGACAGGGGGCAGTTCAGATACGCAGTATTTT. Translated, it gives CASSRTGGSSDTQYF. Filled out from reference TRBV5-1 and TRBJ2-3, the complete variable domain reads KAGVTQTPRYLIKTRGQQVTLSCSPISGHRSVSWYQQTPGQGLQFLFEYFSETQRNKGNFPGRFSGRQFSNSRSEMNVSTLELGDSALYLCASSRTGGSSDTQYFGPGTRLTVL.

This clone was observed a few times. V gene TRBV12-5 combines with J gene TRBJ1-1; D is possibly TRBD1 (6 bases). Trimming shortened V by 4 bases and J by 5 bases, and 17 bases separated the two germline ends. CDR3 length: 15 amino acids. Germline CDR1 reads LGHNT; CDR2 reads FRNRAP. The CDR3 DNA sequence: TGTGCTAGTGGTTCGGGGGCAGGGGAGGGGACTGAAGCTTTCTTT. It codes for CASGSGAGEGTEAFF.

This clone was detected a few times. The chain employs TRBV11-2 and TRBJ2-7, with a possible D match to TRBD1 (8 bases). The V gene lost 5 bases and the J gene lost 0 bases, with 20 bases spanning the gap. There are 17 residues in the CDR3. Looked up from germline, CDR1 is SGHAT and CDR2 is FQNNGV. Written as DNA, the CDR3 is TGTGCCAGCAGCCATATCACAGGGGGGGATAGCTCCTACGAGCAGTACTTC. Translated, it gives CASSHITGGDSSYEQYF.

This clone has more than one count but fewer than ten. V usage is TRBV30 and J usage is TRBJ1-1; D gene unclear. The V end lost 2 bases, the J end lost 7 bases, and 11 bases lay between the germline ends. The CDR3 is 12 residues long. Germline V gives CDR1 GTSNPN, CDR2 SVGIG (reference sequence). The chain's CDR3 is CAWSPSGGEAFF. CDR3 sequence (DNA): TGTGCCTGGAGTCCGTCAGGTGGTGAAGCTTTCTTT.

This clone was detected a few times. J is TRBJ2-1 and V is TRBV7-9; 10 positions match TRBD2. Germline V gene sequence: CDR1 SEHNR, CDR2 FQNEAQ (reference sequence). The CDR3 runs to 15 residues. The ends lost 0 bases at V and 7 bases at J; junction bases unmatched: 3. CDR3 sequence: CASSLAGTSENEQFF. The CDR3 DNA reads TGTGCCAGCAGCTTAGCGGGGACTAGCGAGAATGAGCAGTTCTTC.

CDR3 sequence (DNA): TGTGCCAGCAGCCAAGACCCGACATCGCGGCAGTATTTT. Protein: CASSQDPTSRQYF. The chain employs TRBV14 and TRBJ2-3; D is unclear. This CDR3 spans 13 amino acids. Germline lookup yields CDR1 SGHDN and CDR2 FVKESK. V lost 0 bases and J lost 11, with 12 bases in between.

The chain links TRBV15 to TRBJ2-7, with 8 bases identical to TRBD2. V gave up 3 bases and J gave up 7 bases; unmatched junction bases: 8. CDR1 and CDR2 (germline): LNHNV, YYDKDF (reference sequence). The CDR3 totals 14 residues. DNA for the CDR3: TGTGCCACCAGCAGGGTAGCGGGACCCACGGAGCAGTACTTC. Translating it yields CATSRVAGPTEQYF.

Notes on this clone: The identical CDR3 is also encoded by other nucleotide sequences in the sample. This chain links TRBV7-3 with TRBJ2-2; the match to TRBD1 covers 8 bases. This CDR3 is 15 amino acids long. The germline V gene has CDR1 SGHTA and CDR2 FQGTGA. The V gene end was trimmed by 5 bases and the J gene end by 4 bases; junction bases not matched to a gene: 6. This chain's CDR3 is CASSPTGVGTGELFF. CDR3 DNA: TGTGCCAGCAGCCCGACAGGGGTAGGCACCGGGGAGCTGTTTTTT.

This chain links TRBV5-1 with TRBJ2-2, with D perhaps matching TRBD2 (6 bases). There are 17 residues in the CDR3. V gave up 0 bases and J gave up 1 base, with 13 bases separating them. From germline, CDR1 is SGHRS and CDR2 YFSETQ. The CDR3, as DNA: TGCGCCAGCAGCTTGGAGCCGGCGGGATTGAACACCGGGGAGCTGTTTTTT. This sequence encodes CASSLEPAGLNTGELFF.

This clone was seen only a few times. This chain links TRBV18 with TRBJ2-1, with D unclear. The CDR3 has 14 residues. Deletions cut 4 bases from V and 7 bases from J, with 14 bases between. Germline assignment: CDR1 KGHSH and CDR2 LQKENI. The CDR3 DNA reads TGTGCCAGCTCACGAGCAACTGGAGAGAATGAGCAGTTCTTC. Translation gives CASSRATGENEQFF.

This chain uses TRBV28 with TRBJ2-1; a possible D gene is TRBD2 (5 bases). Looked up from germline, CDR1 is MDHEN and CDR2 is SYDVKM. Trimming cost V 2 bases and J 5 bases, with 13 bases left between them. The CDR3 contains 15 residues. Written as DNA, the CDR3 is TGTGCCAGCAGTTTAGAGGGCAGGTCCCACAATGAGCAGTTCTTC. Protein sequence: CASSLEGRSHNEQFF.

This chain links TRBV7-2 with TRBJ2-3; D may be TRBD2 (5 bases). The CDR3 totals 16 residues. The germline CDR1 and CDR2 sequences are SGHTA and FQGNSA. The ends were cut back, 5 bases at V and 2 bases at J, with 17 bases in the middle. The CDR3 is CASSLTGIHFTDTQYF. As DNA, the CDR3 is TGTGCCAGCAGCCTTACCGGGATACACTTCACAGATACGCAGTATTTT.

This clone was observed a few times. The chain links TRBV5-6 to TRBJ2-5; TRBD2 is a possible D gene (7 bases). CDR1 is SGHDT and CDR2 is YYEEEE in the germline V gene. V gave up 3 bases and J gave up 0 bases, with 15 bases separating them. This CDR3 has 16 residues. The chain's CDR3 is CASSWMGGQNQETQYF. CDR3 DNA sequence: TGTGCCAGCAGCTGGATGGGGGGGCAGAACCAAGAGACCCAGTACTTC.

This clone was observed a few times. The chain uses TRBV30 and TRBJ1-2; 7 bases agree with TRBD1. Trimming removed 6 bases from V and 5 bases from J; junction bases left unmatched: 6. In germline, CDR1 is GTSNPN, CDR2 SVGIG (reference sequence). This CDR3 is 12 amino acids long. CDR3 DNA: TGTGCCTGCGAGACAGGGTCGTATGGCTACACCTTC. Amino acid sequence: CACETGSYGYTF.

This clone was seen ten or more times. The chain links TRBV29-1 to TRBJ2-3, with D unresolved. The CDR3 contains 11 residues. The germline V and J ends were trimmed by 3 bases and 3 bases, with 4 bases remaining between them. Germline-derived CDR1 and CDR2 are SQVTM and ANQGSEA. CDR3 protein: CSVDRTDTQYF. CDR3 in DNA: TGCAGCGTTGATAGAACAGATACGCAGTATTTT.

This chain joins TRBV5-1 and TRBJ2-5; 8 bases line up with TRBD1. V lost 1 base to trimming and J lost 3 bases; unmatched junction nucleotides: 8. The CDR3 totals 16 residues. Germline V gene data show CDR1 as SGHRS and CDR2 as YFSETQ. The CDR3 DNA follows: TGCGCCAGCAGCTTGAGGTCGGGACAGGTGGAAGAGACCCAGTACTTC. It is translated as CASSLRSGQVEETQYF.

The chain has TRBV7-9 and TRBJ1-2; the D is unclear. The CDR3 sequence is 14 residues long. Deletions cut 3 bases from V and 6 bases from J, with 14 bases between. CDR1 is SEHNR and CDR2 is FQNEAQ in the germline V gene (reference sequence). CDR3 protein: CASSFAITDHGYTF. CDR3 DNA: TGTGCCAGCAGCTTCGCTATAACAGATCATGGCTACACCTTC.